The rows below give T cell receptor beta chains drawn from one sample of a study of T cells in Graves' hyperthyroidism and ophthalmopathy. TCRdb reanalysed the multiplex PCR reads using MiXCR and keeps one entry per CDR3 protein. The table lists around 500,000 distinct CDR3 sequences, 15% to 20% of them singletons. Sample: blood. The receptors here all came from a woman in her twenties or thirties with Graves' ophthalmopathy. CDR3s include the opening cysteine and the closing phenylalanine or tryptophan. The D gene is left open where the match is weak. Not every row has a clone size; where given, it reads once, few, many or a size class.

J: TRBJ2-7
size: many
D: .
V: TRBV11-2
CDR3: CASSPGNYEQYF
DNA: TGTGCCAGCAGCCCGGGAAACTACGAGCAGTACTTC

J: TRBJ2-3
size: once
D: .
V: TRBV2
CDR3: CASTTGGMSDTQYF
DNA: TGTGCCAGTACAACCGGGGGAATGTCAGATACGCAGTATTTT

J: TRBJ2-3
size: once
D: .
V: TRBV27
CDR3: CASSFLEESTDTQYF
DNA: TGTGCCAGCAGTTTTCTGGAGGAAAGCACAGATACGCAGTATTTT

J: TRBJ1-1
size: many
D: TRBD1
V: TRBV6-5
CDR3: CASSYSGQEAFF
DNA: TGTGCCAGCAGTTACTCGGGACAGGAAGCTTTCTTT

J: TRBJ1-1
size: many
D: .
V: TRBV5-1
CDR3: CASSISSDTEAFF
DNA: TGCGCCAGCAGCATCAGTTCCGACACTGAAGCTTTCTTT

J: TRBJ2-3
size: few
D: .
V: TRBV7-3
CDR3: CASSLTATDTQYF
DNA: TGTGCCAGCAGCTTAACAGCCACAGATACGCAGTATTTT

J: TRBJ2-1
size: few
D: .
V: TRBV12-3/TRBV12-4
CDR3: CASSLHLGEQFF
DNA: TGTGCCAGCAGTTTGCATCTGGGTGAGCAGTTCTTC

J: TRBJ1-1
size: few
D: TRBD1
V: TRBV10-3
CDR3: CAIRSPRGQQNTEAFF
DNA: TGTGCCATCAGGTCACCGAGGGGACAGCAGAACACTGAAGCTTTCTTT

J: TRBJ1-1
size: few
D: .
V: TRBV29-1
CDR3: CSAQAGWGTEAFF
DNA: TGCAGCGCCCAGGCAGGGTGGGGCACTGAAGCTTTCTTT

J: TRBJ2-1
size: many
D: TRBD2
V: TRBV5-6
CDR3: CASSLGGTSRGEQFF
DNA: TGTGCCAGCAGCTTGGGTGGGACTAGTAGGGGTGAGCAGTTCTTC

J: TRBJ2-2
size: .
D: TRBD1
V: TRBV7-9
CDR3: CASSPEDRATGELFF
DNA: TGTGCCAGCAGCCCGGAGGACAGGGCCACCGGGGAGCTGTTTTTT

J: TRBJ2-3
size: once
D: TRBD2
V: TRBV10-1
CDR3: CASSELLAGDTQYF
DNA: TGCGCCAGCAGTGAGTTACTAGCGGGAGATACGCAGTATTTT

J: TRBJ2-5
size: many
D: TRBD1
V: TRBV27
CDR3: CASSRSGTGLETQYF
DNA: TGTGCCAGCAGTCGTTCCGGGACAGGGCTGGAGACCCAGTACTTC

J: TRBJ2-3
size: many
D: .
V: TRBV2
CDR3: CASNSSPGTDTQYF
DNA: TGTGCCAGTAACTCGTCACCTGGCACAGATACGCAGTATTTT

J: TRBJ2-7
size: .
D: .
V: TRBV20-1
CDR3: CSARDPWGTYGEQYF
DNA: TGCAGTGCTAGAGATCCGTGGGGGACATATGGCGAGCAGTACTTC

J: TRBJ1-6
size: .
D: TRBD1
V: TRBV2
CDR3: CASSGDRGFLNSPLHF
DNA: TGTGCCAGCAGTGGGGACAGGGGGTTTTTAAATTCACCCCTCCACTTT

J: TRBJ2-4
size: many
D: .
V: TRBV30
CDR3: CASKGGKNIQYF
DNA: TGTGCCTCGAAGGGAGGCAAAAACATTCAGTACTTC

J: TRBJ2-1
size: many
D: TRBD1
V: TRBV9
CDR3: CASSPRVRGTAYNEQFF
DNA: TGTGCCAGCAGCCCCAGGGTTAGGGGGACAGCTTACAATGAGCAGTTCTTC

J: TRBJ2-4
size: .
D: .
V: TRBV15
CDR3: CATSRERPAAPAKNIQYF
DNA: TGTGCCACCAGCCGAGAAAGACCAGCGGCGCCAGCCAAAAACATTCAGTACTTC

J: TRBJ1-2
size: many
D: .
V: TRBV29-1
CDR3: CSVDGVGGITNYGYTF
DNA: TGCAGCGTTGACGGGGTGGGCGGTATAACTAACTATGGCTACACCTTC

J: TRBJ1-1
size: .
D: TRBD1
V: TRBV3-1
CDR3: CASSLGQTEAFF
DNA: TGTGCCAGCAGTCTGGGACAGACTGAAGCTTTCTTT

J: TRBJ2-7
size: few
D: .
V: TRBV6-1
CDR3: CASRSDRMSSYEQYF
DNA: TGTGCCAGCAGATCCGACAGGATGAGCTCCTACGAGCAGTACTTC

J: TRBJ1-1
size: many
D: .
V: TRBV6-5
CDR3: CASSYDGVGEAFF
DNA: TGTGCCAGCAGTTACGATGGGGTAGGTGAAGCTTTCTTT

J: TRBJ2-7
size: .
D: TRBD2
V: TRBV19
CDR3: CASSAGALYEQYF
DNA: TGTGCCAGTTCAGCGGGAGCCCTCTACGAGCAGTACTTC

J: TRBJ2-3
size: many
D: .
V: TRBV27
CDR3: CASSFRTIPPRDTQYF
DNA: TGTGCCAGCAGTTTCCGGACTATCCCGCCGCGGGATACGCAGTATTTT

J: TRBJ2-1
size: many
D: TRBD2
V: TRBV11-3
CDR3: CASSPNGTSGFRNEQFF
DNA: TGTGCCAGCAGCCCGAATGGGACTAGCGGGTTCCGAAATGAGCAGTTCTTC

J: TRBJ1-1
size: few
D: .
V: TRBV10-3
CDR3: CAVGQNTEAFF
DNA: TGTGCCGTCGGACAGAACACTGAAGCTTTCTTT

J: TRBJ2-3
size: .
D: .
V: TRBV27
CDR3: CASRAQSPTDTQYF
DNA: TGTGCCAGCAGGGCCCAAAGCCCGACAGATACGCAGTATTTT

J: TRBJ1-2
size: many
D: .
V: TRBV28
CDR3: CASSRGTEYGYTF
DNA: TGTGCCAGCAGCCGGGGGACGGAGTATGGCTACACCTTC

J: TRBJ2-1
size: .
D: TRBD1
V: TRBV28
CDR3: CASSLPQGVVYNEQFF
DNA: TGTGCCAGCAGCCTACCACAGGGGGTGGTCTACAATGAGCAGTTCTTC

J: TRBJ1-2
size: many
D: TRBD1
V: TRBV5-1
CDR3: CASSKSGQGIGNYGYTF
DNA: TGCGCCAGCAGCAAGTCGGGACAGGGGATCGGAAACTATGGCTACACCTTC

J: TRBJ1-2
size: many
D: .
V: TRBV20-1
CDR3: CSARDDLGGPNYGYTF
DNA: TGCAGTGCTAGAGACGATTTGGGGGGACCGAACTATGGCTACACCTTC

J: TRBJ2-1
size: many
D: TRBD2
V: TRBV5-1
CDR3: CASSLVLRENNEQFF
DNA: TGCGCCAGCAGCTTGGTTCTGCGGGAGAACAATGAGCAGTTCTTC

J: TRBJ2-7
size: many
D: .
V: TRBV3-1
CDR3: CASSTTVYEQYF
DNA: TGTGCCAGCAGCACGACAGTCTACGAGCAGTACTTC

J: TRBJ2-7
size: many
D: TRBD2
V: TRBV11-2
CDR3: CASSPPGLDYEQYF
DNA: TGTGCCAGCAGCCCCCCGGGACTAGACTACGAGCAGTACTTC

J: TRBJ2-5
size: many
D: .
V: TRBV2
CDR3: CASVKRNQETQYF
DNA: TGTGCCAGCGTTAAGCGGAACCAAGAGACCCAGTACTTC

J: TRBJ1-1
size: few
D: .
V: TRBV15
CDR3: CATSIAGNTEAFF
DNA: TGTGCCACCAGCATTGCAGGAAACACTGAAGCTTTCTTT

J: TRBJ1-1
size: many
D: TRBD1
V: TRBV30
CDR3: CAWSDSQGLRYTEAFF
DNA: TGTGCCTGGAGTGACTCACAGGGGCTACGTTACACTGAAGCTTTCTTT

J: TRBJ2-6
size: .
D: .
V: TRBV2
CDR3: CASGDDGDSGANVLTF
DNA: TGTGCCAGCGGCGACGACGGAGACTCTGGGGCCAACGTCCTGACTTTC

J: TRBJ1-2
size: .
D: .
V: TRBV3-1
CDR3: CASSPTKASNYGYTF
DNA: TGTGCCAGCAGCCCCACAAAGGCGTCTAACTATGGCTACACCTTC

J: TRBJ2-7
size: .
D: .
V: TRBV20-1
CDR3: CSARGGGTFYEQYF
DNA: TGCAGTGCTAGGGGCGGCGGGACCTTCTACGAGCAGTACTTC

J: TRBJ2-1
size: .
D: .
V: TRBV10-3
CDR3: CAISEPTGRNNNEQFF
DNA: TGTGCCATCAGTGAGCCGACAGGACGCAATAACAATGAGCAGTTCTTC

J: TRBJ1-1
size: few
D: TRBD1
V: TRBV10-3
CDR3: CAIRDREDTEAFF
DNA: TGTGCCATCAGGGACAGGGAGGACACTGAAGCTTTCTTT

J: TRBJ1-6
size: .
D: .
V: TRBV20-1
CDR3: CSAVTGLNSPLHF
DNA: TGCAGTGCAGTGACAGGCCTTAATTCACCCCTCCACTTT

J: TRBJ1-1
size: many
D: TRBD1
V: TRBV7-9
CDR3: CASTADRVSNTEAFF
DNA: TGTGCCAGCACCGCCGACAGGGTGTCGAACACTGAAGCTTTCTTT

J: TRBJ2-3
size: many
D: TRBD2
V: TRBV28
CDR3: CASSLTLPVTSGSSTDTQYF
DNA: TGTGCCAGCAGTTTGACACTTCCCGTGACTAGCGGGAGTTCCACAGATACGCAGTATTTT